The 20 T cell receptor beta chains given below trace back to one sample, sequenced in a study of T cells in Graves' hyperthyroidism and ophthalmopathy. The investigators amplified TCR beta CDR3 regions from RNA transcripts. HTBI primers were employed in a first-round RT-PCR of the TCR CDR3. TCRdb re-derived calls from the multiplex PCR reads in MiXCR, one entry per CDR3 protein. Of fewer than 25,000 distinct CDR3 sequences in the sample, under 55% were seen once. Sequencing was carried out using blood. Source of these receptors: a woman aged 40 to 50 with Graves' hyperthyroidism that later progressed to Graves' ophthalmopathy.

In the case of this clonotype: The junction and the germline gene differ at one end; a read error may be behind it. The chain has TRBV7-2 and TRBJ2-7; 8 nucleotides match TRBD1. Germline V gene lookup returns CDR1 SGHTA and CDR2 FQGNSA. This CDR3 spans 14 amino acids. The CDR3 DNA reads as TGTGCCAGCAGCTTACTGGGGACAGGAACCGAGCGGTACTTC. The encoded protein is CASSLLGTGTERYF.

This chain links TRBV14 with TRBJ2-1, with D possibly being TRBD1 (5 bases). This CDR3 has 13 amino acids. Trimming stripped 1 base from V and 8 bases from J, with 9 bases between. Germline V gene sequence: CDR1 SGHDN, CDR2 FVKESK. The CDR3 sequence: CASSQGGTYEQFF. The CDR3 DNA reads TGTGCCAGCAGCCAAGGGGGCACCTATGAGCAGTTCTTC. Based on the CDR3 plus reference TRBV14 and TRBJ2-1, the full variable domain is EAGVTQFPSHSVIEKGQTVTLRCDPISGHDNLYWYRRVMGKEIKFLLHFVKESKQDESGMPNNRFLAERTGGTYSTLKVQPAELEDSGVYFCASSQGGTYEQFFGPGTRLTVL.

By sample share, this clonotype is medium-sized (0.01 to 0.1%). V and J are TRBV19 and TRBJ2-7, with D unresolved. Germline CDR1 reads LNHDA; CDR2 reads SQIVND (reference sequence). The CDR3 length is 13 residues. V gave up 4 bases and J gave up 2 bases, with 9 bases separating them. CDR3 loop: CASSTSEPYEQYF. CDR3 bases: TGTGCCAGTAGTACTAGTGAACCCTACGAGCAGTACTTC.

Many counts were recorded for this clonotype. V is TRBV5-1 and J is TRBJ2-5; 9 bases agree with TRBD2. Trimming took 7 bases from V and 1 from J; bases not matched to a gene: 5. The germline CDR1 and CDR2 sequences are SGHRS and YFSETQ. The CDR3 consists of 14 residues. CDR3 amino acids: CASGLAGLQETQYF. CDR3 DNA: TGCGCCAGCGGGCTAGCGGGGCTCCAAGAGACCCAGTACTTC. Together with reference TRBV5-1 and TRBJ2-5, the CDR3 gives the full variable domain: KAGVTQTPRYLIKTRGQQVTLSCSPISGHRSVSWYQQTPGQGLQFLFEYFSETQRNKGNFPGRFSGRQFSNSRSEMNVSTLELGDSALYLCASGLAGLQETQYFGPGTRLLVL.

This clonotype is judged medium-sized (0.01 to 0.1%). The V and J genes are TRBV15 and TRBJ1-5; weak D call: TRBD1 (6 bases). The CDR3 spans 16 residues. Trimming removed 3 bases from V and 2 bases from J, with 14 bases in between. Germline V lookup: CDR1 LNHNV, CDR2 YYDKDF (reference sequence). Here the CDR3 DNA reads TGTGCCACCAGCAGGGGAGGACAGTCGGGCAATCAGCCCCAGCATTTT. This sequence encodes CATSRGGQSGNQPQHF. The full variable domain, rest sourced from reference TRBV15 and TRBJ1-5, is DAMVIQNPRYQVTQFGKPVTLSCSQTLNHNVMYWYQQKSSQAPKLLFHYYDKDFNNEADTPDNFQSRRPNTSFCFLDIRSPGLGDTAMYLCATSRGGQSGNQPQHFGDGTRLSIL.

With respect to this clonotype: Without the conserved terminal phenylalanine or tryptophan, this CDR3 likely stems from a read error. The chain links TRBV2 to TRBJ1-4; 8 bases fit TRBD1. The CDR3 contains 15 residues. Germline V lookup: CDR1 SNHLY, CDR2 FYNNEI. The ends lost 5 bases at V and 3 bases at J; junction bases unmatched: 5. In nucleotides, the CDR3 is TGTGCCAGCAGTTCGACAGGGGTCTCTAATGAAAAACTGTTTTCT. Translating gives CASSSTGVSNEKLFS.

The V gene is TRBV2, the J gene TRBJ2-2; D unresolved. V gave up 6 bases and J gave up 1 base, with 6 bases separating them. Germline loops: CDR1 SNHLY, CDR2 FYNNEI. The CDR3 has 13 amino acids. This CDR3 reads CASRAMNTGELFF. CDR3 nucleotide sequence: TGTGCCAGCAGAGCCATGAACACCGGGGAGCTGTTTTTT.

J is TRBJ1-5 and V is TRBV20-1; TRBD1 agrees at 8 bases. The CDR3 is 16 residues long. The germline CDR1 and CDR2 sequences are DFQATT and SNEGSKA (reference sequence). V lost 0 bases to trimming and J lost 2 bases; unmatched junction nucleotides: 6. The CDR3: CSARDIQGEGNQPQHF. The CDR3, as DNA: TGCAGTGCTAGAGACATACAGGGGGAGGGCAATCAGCCCCAGCATTTT.

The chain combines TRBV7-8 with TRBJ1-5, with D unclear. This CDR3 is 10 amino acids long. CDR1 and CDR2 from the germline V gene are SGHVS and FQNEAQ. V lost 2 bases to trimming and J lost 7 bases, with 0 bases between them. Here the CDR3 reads CASSLQPQHF. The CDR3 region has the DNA TGTGCCAGCAGCTTACAGCCCCAGCATTTT.

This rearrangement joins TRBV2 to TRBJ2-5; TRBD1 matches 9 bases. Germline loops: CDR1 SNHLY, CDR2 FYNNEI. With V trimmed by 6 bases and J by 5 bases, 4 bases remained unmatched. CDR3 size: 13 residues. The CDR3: CASRQGAAETQYF. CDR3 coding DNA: TGTGCCAGCAGACAGGGGGCAGCGGAGACCCAGTACTTC.

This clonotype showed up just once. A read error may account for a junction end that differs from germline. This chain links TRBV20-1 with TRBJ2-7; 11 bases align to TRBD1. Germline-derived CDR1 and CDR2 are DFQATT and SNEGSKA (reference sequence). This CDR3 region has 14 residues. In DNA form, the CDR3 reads TGCAGTGCAAGAGGGGGACAGGGGGCCTACGAGCAGTACTTC. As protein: CSARGGQGAYEQYF.

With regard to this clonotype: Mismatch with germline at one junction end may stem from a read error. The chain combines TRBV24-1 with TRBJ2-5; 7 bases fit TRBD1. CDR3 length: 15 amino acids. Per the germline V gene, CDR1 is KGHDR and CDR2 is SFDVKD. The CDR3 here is CATNDLTGVQETQHF. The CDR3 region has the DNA TGTGCCACCAATGACCTAACAGGGGTTCAAGAGACCCAGCACTTC.

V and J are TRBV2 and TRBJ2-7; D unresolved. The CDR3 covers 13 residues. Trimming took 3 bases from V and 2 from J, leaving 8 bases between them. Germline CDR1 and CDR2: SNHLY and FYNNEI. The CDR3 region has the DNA TGTGCCAGCAGTGAGCCGGCTACCTACGAGCAGTACTTC. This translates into CASSEPATYEQYF. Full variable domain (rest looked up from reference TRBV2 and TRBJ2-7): EPEVTQTPSHQVTQMGQEVILRCVPISNHLYFYWYRQILGQKVEFLVSFYNNEISEKSEIFDDQFSVERPDGSNFTLKIRSTKLEDSAMYFCASSEPATYEQYFGPGTRLTVT.

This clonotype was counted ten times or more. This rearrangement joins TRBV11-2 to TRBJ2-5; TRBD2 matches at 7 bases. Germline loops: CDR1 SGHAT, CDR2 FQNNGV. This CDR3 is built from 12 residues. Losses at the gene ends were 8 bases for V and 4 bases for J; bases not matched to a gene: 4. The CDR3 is CASLGGRETQYF. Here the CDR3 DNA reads TGTGCCAGCTTGGGGGGGAGAGAGACCCAGTACTTC.

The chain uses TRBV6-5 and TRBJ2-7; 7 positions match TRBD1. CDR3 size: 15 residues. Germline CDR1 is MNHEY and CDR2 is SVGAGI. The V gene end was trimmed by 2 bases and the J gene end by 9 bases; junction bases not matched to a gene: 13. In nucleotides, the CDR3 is TGTGCCAGCAGTTACCGTGGACAGGTGCCGACAGGGCAGTACTTC. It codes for CASSYRGQVPTGQYF.

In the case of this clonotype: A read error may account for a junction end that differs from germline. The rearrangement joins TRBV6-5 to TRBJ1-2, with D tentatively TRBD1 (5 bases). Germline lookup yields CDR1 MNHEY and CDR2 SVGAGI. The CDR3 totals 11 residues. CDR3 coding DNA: TGTGCTAGCAGGGCGAACTATGGCTACACCTTC. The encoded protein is CASRANYGYTF.

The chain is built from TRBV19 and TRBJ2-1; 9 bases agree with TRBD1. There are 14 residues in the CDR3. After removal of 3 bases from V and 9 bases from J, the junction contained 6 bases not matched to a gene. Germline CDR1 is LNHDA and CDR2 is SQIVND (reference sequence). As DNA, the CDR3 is TGTGCCAGTAGTATGGGACAGGGCCACAGTGAGCAGTTCTTC. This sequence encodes CASSMGQGHSEQFF.

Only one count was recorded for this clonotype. CDR3 sequence reads: CASSVFSGRPGNEQFF. CDR3 bases: TGTGCCAGCAGCGTATTTAGCGGGAGGCCGGGGAATGAGCAGTTCTTC. This chain uses TRBV9 with TRBJ2-1; 10 nucleotides line up with TRBD2. This CDR3 is built from 16 residues. Germline V gene lookup returns CDR1 SGDLS and CDR2 YYNGEE. With V trimmed by 1 base and J by 7 bases, 8 bases remained unmatched.

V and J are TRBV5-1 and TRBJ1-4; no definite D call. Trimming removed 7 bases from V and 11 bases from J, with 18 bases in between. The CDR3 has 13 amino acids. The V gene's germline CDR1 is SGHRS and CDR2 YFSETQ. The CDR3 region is CASAGSNGEKLFF. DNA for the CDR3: TGCGCCAGCGCGGGGAGCAACGGTGAGAAACTGTTTTTT.

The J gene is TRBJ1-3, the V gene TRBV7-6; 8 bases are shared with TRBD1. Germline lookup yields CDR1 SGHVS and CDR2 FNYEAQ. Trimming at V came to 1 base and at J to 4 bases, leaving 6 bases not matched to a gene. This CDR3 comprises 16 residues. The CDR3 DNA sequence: TGTGCCAGCAGCTTAGTGTCAGGGGGCGTAGGAAACACCATATATTTT. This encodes CASSLVSGGVGNTIYF. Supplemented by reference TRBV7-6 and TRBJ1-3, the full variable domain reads GAGVSQSPRYKVTKRGQDVALRCDPISGHVSLYWYRQALGQGPEFLTYFNYEAQQDKSGLPNDRFSAERPEGSISTLTIQRTEQRDSAMYRCASSLVSGGVGNTIYFGEGSWLTVV.